One sample yielded the 12 T cell receptor beta chains listed below, sequenced in a study of identical twins. TCRdb re-called the 5' RACE reads with MiXCR, one entry per CDR3 protein. Among fewer than 250,000 distinct CDR3 sequences listed, approximately 7.9% were seen once. This sample was also put to use in a study of yellow fever vaccine responses in identical twins.

The sequenced material came from CD8+ T cells sorted from blood. The receptors stem from a woman aged 18-29 years in good health.

This rearrangement joins TRBV6-2 or TRBV6-3 to TRBJ2-1; TRBD2 agrees at 9 bases. The CDR3 contains 15 residues. The germline V gene has CDR1 MNHEY and CDR2 SVGEGT. J lost 9 bases, V lost 0 bases, and 6 bases had no gene match. The CDR3 DNA follows: TGTGCCAGCAGTTACTCTAGCGGGGGCCCCAGTGAGCAGTTCTTC. Its protein product is CASSYSSGGPSEQFF.

This clonotype has at least ten counts. The chain links TRBV5-1 to TRBJ2-3, with TRBD2 matching over 8 bases. The CDR3 spans 17 residues. Germline CDR1 SGHRS, CDR2 YFSETQ. The junction had 8 bases not matched to a gene; V was cut back by 0 bases and J by 2 bases. CDR3 loop: CASSLVLSGMVTDTQYF. The CDR3 DNA reads TGCGCCAGCAGCTTGGTCCTTAGCGGGATGGTCACAGATACGCAGTATTTT.

In this sample, this clonotype turned up many times. This chain joins TRBV2 and TRBJ2-1; D is perhaps TRBD2 (5 bases). The V end was cut by 2 bases, the J end by 7 bases, with 9 bases between. The germline V gene encodes CDR1 SNHLY and CDR2 FYNNEI. The CDR3 has 13 amino acids. The CDR3, as DNA: TGTGCCAGCAGTGAATTTAGGGAGAATGAGCAGTTCTTC. Translated, it gives CASSEFRENEQFF.

The DNA of the CDR3 is TGTGCCACCAGCTCAGAGCAGGGAATTGTCTCCTCTTATGGCTACACCTTC. Its protein product is CATSSEQGIVSSYGYTF. The chain has TRBV15 and TRBJ1-2; D is perhaps TRBD1 (5 bases). Germline CDR1 LNHNV, CDR2 YYDKDF (reference sequence). The CDR3 is 17 residues long. The V gene lost 5 bases and the J gene lost 5 bases, with 24 bases spanning the gap.

This clonotype was seen only a few times. This chain links TRBV5-1 with TRBJ1-2, with TRBD1 as a possible D gene (6 bases). V was trimmed by 4 bases and J by 4 bases, leaving 14 bases between them. The CDR3 runs to 14 residues. Germline assignment: CDR1 SGHRS and CDR2 YFSETQ. Here the CDR3 DNA reads TGCGCCAGCAGCCCGGCCGGACAGCTCTATGGCTACACCTTC. This encodes CASSPAGQLYGYTF.

This clonotype was seen a handful of times. This chain links TRBV20-1 with TRBJ2-1; no clear D. Germline loops: CDR1 DFQATT, CDR2 SNEGSKA (reference sequence). This CDR3 contains 12 residues. The V and J ends lost 4 bases and 7 bases respectively, with 11 bases between them. CDR3 in amino acids: CSATEMRNEQFF. CDR3 DNA sequence: TGCAGTGCTACGGAAATGAGGAATGAGCAGTTCTTC.

This clonotype was seen a handful of times. The J gene is TRBJ2-1, the V gene TRBV15; tentative D call: TRBD2 (5 bases). V was pared by 4 bases and J by 10 bases, with 14 bases between. CDR3 length equals 13 residues. Germline-derived CDR1 and CDR2 are LNHNV and YYDKDF (reference sequence). The CDR3 here is CATSKRRGNEQFF. The CDR3 DNA follows: TGTGCCACCAGCAAGAGGCGAGGGAACGAGCAGTTCTTC. The variable domain in full, completed from reference TRBV15 and TRBJ2-1, reads DAMVIQNPRYQVTQFGKPVTLSCSQTLNHNVMYWYQQKSSQAPKLLFHYYDKDFNNEADTPDNFQSRRPNTSFCFLDIRSPGLGDTAMYLCATSKRRGNEQFFGPGTRLTVL.

There are a few counts of this clonotype. J is TRBJ2-3 and V is TRBV6-5; no clear D gene. This CDR3 contains 14 residues. V gave up 0 bases and J gave up 1 base, with 5 bases separating them. The V gene's germline CDR1 is MNHEY and CDR2 SVGAGI. The CDR3 protein is CASSYSSGTDTQYF. The CDR3, as DNA: TGTGCCAGCAGTTACTCCTCGGGCACAGATACGCAGTATTTT.

The chain has TRBV11-3 and TRBJ2-1; tentatively, D is TRBD1 or TRBD2 (5 bases each). Germline V gene lookup returns CDR1 SGHNT and CDR2 YENEEA. Trimming took off 4 bases at V and 0 bases at J, with 10 bases between the two ends. The CDR3 is made up of 15 amino acids. CDR3 bases: TGTGCCAGCAGCTCCCGGGACGTCTCCTACAATGAGCAGTTCTTC. This gives the protein CASSSRDVSYNEQFF.

The chain combines TRBV12-2 with TRBJ2-7. TRBV12-2 counts as a pseudogene. This CDR3 spans 17 amino acids. The CDR3 spells CASRLGQRPSLPYEQYV. DNA for the CDR3: TGTGCAAGTCGCTTAGGCCAGAGACCGAGCCTTCCCTACGAGCAGTACGTC.

The V and J genes are TRBV9 and TRBJ2-2; no firm D call. Germline CDR1 reads SGDLS; CDR2 reads YYNGEE. Deletions cut 0 bases from V and 6 bases from J, with 9 bases between. The length of the CDR3 is 14 residues. CDR3 in amino acids: CASSVDRVPGELFF. DNA for the CDR3: TGTGCCAGCAGCGTAGACCGGGTCCCCGGGGAGCTGTTTTTT.

This clonotype was picked up many times. The rearrangement links TRBV4-1 to TRBJ2-5; 7 bases align to TRBD1. Germline-derived CDR1 and CDR2 are MGHRA and YSYEKL. The V and J ends lost 3 bases and 0 bases, in that order; junction bases with no gene match: 4. The CDR3 spans 15 residues. In nucleotides, the CDR3 is TGCGCCAGCAGCCACACCGACAGGGACCAAGAGACCCAGTACTTC. Amino acids: CASSHTDRDQETQYF.